A single sample gave rise to the 14 T cell receptor beta chains below, sequenced in a study of blood T cells in healthy people across ages. Combining a sample-barcoded 5' primer with a J-beta primer mix, a second PCR ran for 7 to 11 cycles. MiXCR was run by TCRdb on the 5' RACE reads, yielding one entry per CDR3 protein. Of roughly 2 million distinct CDR3 sequences listed, roughly 49% are singletons. Sequencing was carried out using blood. All receptors come from a woman aged 40 to 50 in good health.

The V and J genes are TRBV5-1 and TRBJ2-3; TRBD2 agrees at 10 bases. Germline V CDR1 and CDR2: SGHRS, YFSETQ. The ends lost 4 bases at V and 5 bases at J; junction bases unmatched: 13. The CDR3 sequence is 17 residues long. CDR3 DNA: TGCGCCAGCAGCCCAGGGTTCCAGCGGGGGGGCAAAGATACGCAGTATTTT. Its protein is CASSPGFQRGGKDTQYF.

V usage is TRBV4-3 and J usage is TRBJ1-2, with D unclear. The CDR3 loop spans 16 amino acids. The germline gives CDR1 LGHNA, CDR2 YSLEER. The germline V and J ends were trimmed by 0 bases and 5 bases, with 16 bases remaining between them. CDR3 coding DNA: TGCGCCAGCAGCCAAGATCGTAAGGACCCGCTATATGGCTACACCTTC. Translated: CASSQDRKDPLYGYTF.

The V and J genes are TRBV27 and TRBJ2-7; D might be TRBD1 or TRBD2, each matching 5 bases. Per germline, CDR1 MNHEY and CDR2 SMNVEV (reference sequence). The germline V and J ends were trimmed by 8 bases and 3 bases, with 17 bases remaining between them. The CDR3 length is 14 residues. The CDR3 region has the DNA TGTGCCAGCTCGCGCCGGGACGGAGTCTACGAGCAGTACTTC. It translates to CASSRRDGVYEQYF.

This clonotype came up a few times. This rearrangement joins TRBV9 to TRBJ2-5, with D possibly TRBD2 on 6 matching bases. CDR1 is SGDLS and CDR2 is YYNGEE in the germline V gene. Deletions cut 4 bases from V and 1 base from J, with 14 bases between. CDR3 length: 15 amino acids. This CDR3 is CASSLHAGPQETQYF. The CDR3 DNA follows: TGTGCCAGCAGCCTCCATGCGGGGCCCCAAGAGACCCAGTACTTC.

As to this clonotype: At one end, the junction sequence differs from germline, possibly due to a read error. The chain joins TRBV19 to TRBJ2-4; possibly TRBD2 for D (5 bases). The CDR3 consists of 11 residues. Germline CDR1 LNHDA, CDR2 SQIVND (reference sequence). CDR3 sequence (DNA): TGTGCCGAGGGAGAACCAAACGTTCAGTACTTC. It encodes CAEGEPNVQYF.

The chain carries TRBV5-1 and TRBJ2-7; 7 nucleotides match TRBD1. V gave up 3 bases and J gave up 1 base; unmatched junction bases: 4. The germline V gene encodes CDR1 SGHRS and CDR2 YFSETQ. The CDR3 sequence is 14 residues long. This CDR3 reads CASSSHRGSYEQYF. The CDR3, as DNA: TGCGCCAGCAGCTCCCACAGGGGATCCTACGAGCAGTACTTC.

The J gene is TRBJ2-3, the V gene TRBV14; D uncertain. Germline V gene data show CDR1 as SGHDN and CDR2 as FVKESK. The CDR3 is made up of 14 amino acids. Trimming stripped 0 bases from V and 8 bases from J, with 12 bases between. CDR3 in amino acids: CASSQDLGGGTQYF. CDR3 coding DNA: TGTGCCAGCAGCCAAGATCTGGGCGGCGGTACGCAGTATTTT.

This clonotype was seen only a few times. The chain joins TRBV7-9 to TRBJ1-2; D is ambiguous. Germline loops: CDR1 SEHNR, CDR2 FQNEAQ (reference sequence). Trimming left V 5 bases short and J 3 bases short, with 10 bases between. This CDR3 has 13 residues. The CDR3 sequence is CASSVEQDYGYTF. In nucleotides, the CDR3 is TGTGCCAGCAGCGTCGAGCAGGACTATGGCTACACCTTC.

This clonotype was counted only a few times. The rearrangement links TRBV9 to TRBJ2-3; D possibly corresponds to TRBD1 (6 bases). Per the germline V gene, CDR1 is SGDLS and CDR2 is YYNGEE. Trimming shortened V by 0 bases and J by 5 bases, and 10 bases separated the two germline ends. This CDR3 region has 14 residues. In DNA, the CDR3 is TGTGCCAGCAGCGTAGGGACAGCACAAGATACGCAGTATTTT. This gives the protein CASSVGTAQDTQYF.

The chain combines TRBV7-3 with TRBJ2-7; 7 bases align to TRBD1. The J call could be wrong; TRBJ2-5 is a better fit for the DNA end. The CDR3 sequence is 15 residues long. The germline CDR1 and CDR2 sequences are SGHTA and FQGTGA. CDR3 nucleotides: TGTGCCAGCAGCTCCGGGACAGAAAAGGGGGAGACCCAGTACTTC. Amino acid sequence: CASSSGTEKGETQYF.

This chain connects TRBV2 to TRBJ2-1, with D possibly TRBD1 on 6 matching bases. The assigned J gene may be wrong: the sequence end matches TRBJ2-7 better. CDR3 length equals 16 residues. Germline assignment: CDR1 SNHLY and CDR2 FYNNEI. The CDR3 protein is CASRNADSSSYNEQYF. The CDR3 DNA reads as TGTGCCAGCAGGAACGCGGACAGTAGCTCCTACAATGAGCAGTACTTC.

The rearrangement joins TRBV7-9 to TRBJ2-3; 11 positions match TRBD2. The CDR3 is 16 residues long. The germline gives CDR1 SEHNR, CDR2 FQNEAQ (reference sequence). V trimming: 5 bases; J trimming: 2 bases; junction bases outside the gene matches: 6. The CDR3: CASSPRLAGYTDTQYF. The CDR3 DNA sequence: TGTGCCAGCAGCCCCAGACTAGCGGGGTACACAGATACGCAGTATTTT.

The V gene is TRBV12-3 or TRBV12-4, the J gene TRBJ2-1; possibly TRBD1 for D (6 bases). The V and J ends lost 3 bases and 8 bases respectively, with 17 bases between them. The CDR3 length is 15 residues. The CDR3 DNA reads as TGTGCCAGCAGTTTTCCTCTTTCAAAGGGGGATGAGCAGTTCTTC. Translation gives CASSFPLSKGDEQFF.

This clonotype turned up a few times. The chain couples TRBV27 to TRBJ2-7, with 10 bases lining up with TRBD2. Germline V gene sequence: CDR1 MNHEY, CDR2 SMNVEV (reference sequence). The CDR3 length is 15 residues. V lost 7 bases to trimming and J lost 0 bases; unmatched junction nucleotides: 6. CDR3 DNA: TGTGCCAGCATCCCAGCGGGGGGGAGCTCCTACGAGCAGTACTTC. This translates into CASIPAGGSSYEQYF.